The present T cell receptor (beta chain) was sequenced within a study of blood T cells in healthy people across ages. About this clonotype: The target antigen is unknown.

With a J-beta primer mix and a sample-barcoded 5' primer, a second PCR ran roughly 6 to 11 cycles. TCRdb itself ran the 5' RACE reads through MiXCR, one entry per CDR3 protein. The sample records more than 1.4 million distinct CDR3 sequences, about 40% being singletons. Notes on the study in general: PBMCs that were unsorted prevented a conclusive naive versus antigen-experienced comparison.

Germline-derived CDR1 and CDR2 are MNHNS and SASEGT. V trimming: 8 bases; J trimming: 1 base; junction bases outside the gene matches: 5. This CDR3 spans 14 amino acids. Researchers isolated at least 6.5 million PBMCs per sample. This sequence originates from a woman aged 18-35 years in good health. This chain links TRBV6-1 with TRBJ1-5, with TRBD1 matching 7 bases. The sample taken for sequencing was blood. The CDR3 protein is CASGDRASNQPQHF. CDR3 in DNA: TGTGCCAGCGGCGACAGGGCAAGCAATCAGCCCCAGCATTTT.